A single sample gave rise to the 17 T cell receptor beta chains below, sequenced in a study of blood T cell repertoires in COVID-19. Profiling relied on immunoSEQ multiplex PCR, and the TCRdb table lists in-frame clones only, not all of them. Of roughly 250,000 clones in the sample, over 80% are singletons; the top ten hold approximately 1.2%. Source material: PBMCs or T cells enriched from blood (not recorded which). These receptors were collected from a human donor in a cohort exposed to, infected with or recovered from COVID-19 (not recorded which). The donor label of this sample is uncertain.

V usage is TRBV14 and J usage is TRBJ2-3; 8 bases are shared with TRBD1. The V gene end was trimmed by 4 bases and the J gene end by 0 bases; junction bases not matched to a gene: 6. Germline V gives CDR1 SGHDN, CDR2 FVKESK. This CDR3 contains 16 residues. In nucleotides, the CDR3 is TGTGCCAGCAGCCCAACAGGGGGTGGGAGCACAGATACGCAGTATTTT. Translation gives CASSPTGGGSTDTQYF.

The CDR3 loop reads CATSRDYNSPLHF. As DNA, the CDR3 is TGTGCCACCTCCCGGGACTATAATTCACCCCTCCACTTT. V usage is TRBV27 and J usage is TRBJ1-6; D uncertain. CDR1 is MNHEY, CDR2 SMNVEV, per germline (reference sequence). Trimming removed 10 bases from V and 3 bases from J, with 10 bases in between. This CDR3 is built from 13 residues.

This clone showed up just once. The chain recombines TRBV18 with TRBJ2-5, with a possible D match to TRBD1 (6 bases). The CDR3 spans 15 residues. Trimming removed 6 bases at V and 2 bases at J, with 16 bases between. Germline loops: CDR1 KGHSH, CDR2 LQKENI. The CDR3: CASSLSSGVQETQYF. The CDR3 nucleotides read TGTGCCAGCTCTCTTTCCTCAGGGGTTCAAGAGACCCAGTACTTC.

The sample holds a few counts of this clone. J is TRBJ2-1 and V is TRBV2; possible D gene TRBD2, 6 bases. CDR1 SNHLY and CDR2 FYNNEI come from the germline V gene. V lost 4 bases to trimming and J lost 6 bases, with 16 bases between them. The CDR3 is made up of 15 amino acids. The CDR3 protein is CASSAWRARGNEQFF. CDR3 bases: TGTGCCAGCAGTGCCTGGAGGGCCCGAGGCAATGAGCAGTTCTTC.

The chain is built from TRBV15 and TRBJ2-2; TRBD1 might be the D (6 bases). The V end lost 4 bases, the J end lost 8 bases, and 8 bases lay between the germline ends. This CDR3 contains 12 residues. Germline CDR1 is LNHNV and CDR2 is YYDKDF (reference sequence). The DNA of the CDR3 is TGTGCCACCAGCATTAGGGGGGGGGAGCTGTTTTTT. The encoded protein is CATSIRGGELFF. Full variable domain (outside the CDR3, taken from reference TRBV15 and TRBJ2-2): DAMVIQNPRYQVTQFGKPVTLSCSQTLNHNVMYWYQQKSSQAPKLLFHYYDKDFNNEADTPDNFQSRRPNTSFCFLDIRSPGLGDTAMYLCATSIRGGELFFGEGSRLTVL.

The V call is TRBV19, the J call TRBJ1-5; D gene unclear. The CDR3 totals 13 residues. Germline lookup yields CDR1 LNHDA and CDR2 SQIVND (reference sequence). Between the trimmed V and J ends, which lost 2 bases and 3 bases, there was a span of 5 bases. The CDR3 spells CASSITVNQPQHF. The CDR3 region has the DNA TGTGCCAGTAGTATAACAGTCAATCAGCCCCAGCATTTT.

J is TRBJ1-4 and V is TRBV3-1 (or the pseudogene TRBV3-2), with TRBD1 identical over 8 bases. CDR3 length: 14 amino acids. CDR1 is LGHDT and CDR2 is YNNKEL in the germline V gene (reference sequence). The J segment lost 5 bases and the V segment lost 4 bases, leaving 3 bases of the junction unmatched. The CDR3 DNA reads as TGTGCCAGCAGCCCCAGGACAGGGAATGAAAAACTGTTTTTT. This translates into CASSPRTGNEKLFF.

This chain connects TRBV7-3 to TRBJ2-7, with 7 bases that match TRBD1. V was pared by 6 bases and J by 7 bases, with 9 bases of the junction left unmatched. The germline V gene encodes CDR1 SGHTA and CDR2 FQGTGA. There are 13 residues in the CDR3. CDR3 sequence: CASSLDRVQEQYF. The CDR3, as DNA: TGTGCCAGCAGTCTCGACAGGGTCCAAGAGCAGTACTTC.

The chain joins TRBV3-1 (or the pseudogene TRBV3-2) to TRBJ2-1; 13 bases align to TRBD2. Trimming took 0 bases from V and 1 from J; bases not matched to a gene: 9. The CDR3 sequence is 20 residues long. Per the germline V gene, CDR1 is LGHDT and CDR2 is YNNKEL (reference sequence). In nucleotides, the CDR3 is TGTGCCAGCAGCCAAGATCGAAGACTAGCGGGGGGTCGATCCTACAATGAGCAGTTCTTC. It is translated as CASSQDRRLAGGRSYNEQFF.

The chain couples TRBV2 to TRBJ1-1, with D perhaps TRBD1 (6 bases). V was pared by 7 bases and J by 4 bases, with 19 bases between. Germline V gene lookup returns CDR1 SNHLY and CDR2 FYNNEI. The CDR3 runs 15 residues. The CDR3 DNA reads as TGTGCCAGCACCGCCGAGGGGGAAGTGAGCACTGAAGCTTTCTTT. Its translation is CASTAEGEVSTEAFF. The full variable domain, with the rest looked up from reference TRBV2 and TRBJ1-1, is EPEVTQTPSHQVTQMGQEVILRCVPISNHLYFYWYRQILGQKVEFLVSFYNNEISEKSEIFDDQFSVERPDGSNFTLKIRSTKLEDSAMYFCASTAEGEVSTEAFFGQGTRLTVV.

The chain has TRBV5-4 and TRBJ2-5; D may be TRBD2 (6 bases). CDR3 length: 13 residues. Germline V gene data show CDR1 as SGHNT and CDR2 as YYREEE (reference sequence). Trimming left V 0 bases short and J 5 bases short, with 8 bases between. The chain's CDR3 is CASSLGGDETQYF. As DNA, the CDR3 is TGTGCCAGCAGCTTGGGGGGGGACGAGACCCAGTACTTC.

This clone occurred once. V and J are TRBV30 and TRBJ1-2; 7 nucleotides match TRBD1. Germline V gene sequence: CDR1 GTSNPN, CDR2 SVGIG (reference sequence). This CDR3 has 13 residues. V shed 0 bases, J shed 9 bases, and the junction held 7 bases outside the gene matches. The CDR3 sequence is CAWSVGQPLSYTF. Here the CDR3 DNA reads TGTGCCTGGAGTGTGGGACAGCCCTTAAGCTACACCTTC.

The V and J genes are TRBV30 and TRBJ1-6, with TRBD1 as a possible D gene (5 bases). Trimming took 1 base from V and 9 from J, leaving 19 bases between them. Germline V CDR1 and CDR2: GTSNPN, SVGIG (reference sequence). The CDR3 extends over 16 amino acids. This CDR3 is CAWSDPLRERGSPLHF. DNA of the CDR3: TGTGCCTGGAGTGATCCCCTAAGGGAAAGGGGTTCACCCCTCCACTTT.

The chain is built from TRBV30 and TRBJ1-1, with unresolved D. In germline, CDR1 is GTSNPN, CDR2 SVGIG (reference sequence). V shed 5 bases and J shed 3 bases, with 13 bases lying between them. CDR3 length: 13 residues. DNA of the CDR3: TGTGCCTGGGATGGCGGCGGGGACACTGAAGCTTTCTTT. Residues: CAWDGGGDTEAFF.

V usage is TRBV5-4 and J usage is TRBJ2-7; a weak D match, TRBD1 (5 bases). The CDR3 loop spans 13 amino acids. From germline, CDR1 is SGHNT and CDR2 YYREEE (reference sequence). Trimming pared 2 bases from V and 2 bases from J, leaving 8 bases between. CDR3 DNA: TGTGCCAGCAGCTTCGACAGCGCCTACGAGCAGTACTTC. Translated, it gives CASSFDSAYEQYF.

The chain is built from TRBV5-5 and TRBJ1-2; TRBD1 matches 10 bases. The CDR3 covers 17 residues. The germline CDR1 and CDR2 sequences are SGHKS and YYEKEE (reference sequence). J lost 4 bases, V lost 3 bases, and 12 bases had no gene match. CDR3 protein: CASSSGQGGGLGYGYTF. Here the CDR3 DNA reads TGTGCCAGCAGCTCCGGACAGGGGGGCGGTCTGGGCTATGGCTACACCTTC.

The genes are TRBV27 and TRBJ1-1; no firm D call. The germline CDR1 and CDR2 sequences are MNHEY and SMNVEV (reference sequence). There are 16 residues in the CDR3. V lost 6 bases to trimming and J lost 5 bases, with 22 bases between them. In nucleotides, the CDR3 is TGTGCCAGCAGCCAAGCGAGGGCGCGAGGGTATACTGAAGCTTTCTTT. This gives the protein CASSQARARGYTEAFF.